One and the same sample provided the 8 T cell receptor beta chains below, sequenced in a study of metastatic and nonmetastatic thyroid tumors. Nobody among the patients had been given any treatment before thyroid surgery. TCRdb ran MiXCR on the PCR reads. Among 30,000 to 35,000 clones listed, 30% were seen once. The sample was blood. These receptors came from a female donor with papillary thyroid cancer or a benign thyroid nodule (not recorded which). Some clones in this sample may be carry-over from other donors' samples.

Regarding this clone: An end of the junction differs from the germline gene, which may be a read error. The chain carries TRBV11-2 and TRBJ2-7; possible D gene TRBD2, 6 bases. CDR1 SGHAT and CDR2 FQNNGV come from the germline V gene. The CDR3 sequence is 15 residues long. Here the CDR3 DNA reads TGTGCCAGCAGCTTTACAACCGGGACTGACTTCGAGAAGTACTTC. Translation gives CASSFTTGTDFEKYF.

This clone was picked up many times. This chain uses TRBV5-1 with TRBJ2-2; 10 bases agree with TRBD2. Losses at the gene ends were 4 bases for V and 8 bases for J; bases not matched to a gene: 11. CDR3 size: 16 residues. The germline V gene has CDR1 SGHRS and CDR2 YFSETQ. The CDR3 loop is CASSPLTSGIEGELFF. The CDR3 DNA follows: TGCGCCAGCAGCCCTCTCACTAGCGGGATAGAGGGGGAGCTGTTTTTT.

This clone was found many times. Here the CDR3 reads CASSLGSAQETQYF. In nucleotides, the CDR3 is TGTGCCAGCAGCTTAGGTTCAGCCCAAGAGACCCAGTACTTC. V and J are TRBV11-2 and TRBJ2-5, with unresolved D. Germline V gene sequence: CDR1 SGHAT, CDR2 FQNNGV. The CDR3 is 14 residues long. Trimming stripped 1 base from V and 1 base from J, with 7 bases between.

By share of the sample, this clone is large. The chain uses TRBV30 and TRBJ1-1; D is uncertain. V was pared by 3 bases and J by 5 bases, with 13 bases between. The CDR3 extends over 13 amino acids. Germline CDR1 reads GTSNPN; CDR2 reads SVGIG (reference sequence). CDR3 DNA sequence: TGTGCCTGGAGGGGGAAGGGATGGACTGAAGCTTTCTTT. Translation gives CAWRGKGWTEAFF.

This clone was counted many times. The rearrangement links TRBV3-1 to TRBJ2-3; TRBD2 agrees at 10 bases. CDR3 length equals 16 residues. Germline CDR1 is LGHDT and CDR2 is YNNKEL (reference sequence). The V gene end was trimmed by 4 bases and the J gene end by 2 bases; junction bases not matched to a gene: 6. The CDR3 DNA follows: TGTGCCAGCAGCCTTTTAGCGGGAGGACACACAGATACGCAGTATTTT. This codes for CASSLLAGGHTDTQYF.

This clone appeared a few times. This sequence joins TRBV19 and TRBJ2-1; 15 nucleotides align to TRBD2. CDR1 and CDR2 from the germline V gene are LNHDA and SQIVND (reference sequence). J was trimmed by 7 bases and V by 8 bases; bases with no gene match: 3. The length of the CDR3 is 14 residues. CDR3 region: CASGLAGGWNEQFF. The DNA for the CDR3 is TGTGCCAGTGGACTAGCGGGAGGGTGGAATGAGCAGTTCTTC.

Worth noting for this clone: No conserved phenylalanine or tryptophan is present at the end of the CDR3, so a read error is the likely explanation. The genes are TRBV7-2 and TRBJ2-2; D possibly uses TRBD1 or TRBD2 (5 bases each). The CDR3 is made up of 13 amino acids. With 9 bases removed from V and 9 bases from J, the gap between germline ends came to 17 bases. Germline V lookup: CDR1 SGHTA, CDR2 FQGNSA. The CDR3 loop is CASSLPGPRELFL. The DNA of the CDR3 is TGTGCCAGTAGCCTTCCGGGACCGAGGGAGCTGTTTCTT.

There are a few counts of this clone. This chain connects TRBV18 to TRBJ2-7; D ambiguous. CDR3 length: 16 amino acids. Germline CDR1 and CDR2: KGHSH and LQKENI. Between the trimmed V and J ends, which lost 6 bases and 7 bases, there was a span of 25 bases. The chain's CDR3 is CASSPETTEMTMEQYF. The CDR3 region has the DNA TGTGCCAGCTCCCCCGAAACCACCGAAATGACCATGGAGCAGTACTTC.